This TCR beta chain was observed in a study of blood T cell repertoires in COVID-19 (dated by TCRdb to the early 2020s). Some background on the complete study: Samples from collaborators originated in the United States, Italy and Spain and spanned both the acute and convalescent phases of COVID-19. A freely available public database, intended as a resource for researchers studying the immune response to SARS-CoV-2, is where the repertoires were released. Nearly every sample came with metadata listing a de-identified subject ID, COVID-19 status, age in years and sex. The samples were drawn from two sources: the first 160 participants of the ongoing ImmuneRACE study, and 1,000 to 1,500 subjects contributed by 6 global collaborators. The prospective study material was composed of cDNA or gDNA derived from T cells, B-cell-depleted T cells, or PBMCs. Where available, HLA class I and class II types were obtained from metadata supplied by the sample provider rather than from assay-based typing. Deeply sampled blood TCRbeta repertoires from subjects exposed to, actively infected with, or recovered from COVID-19 were included in the dataset.

Whole blood was collected in K2EDTA tubes by collaborating institutions according to the institutions' own protocols. For TCRbeta analysis, collaborators shipped samples in one of three forms: frozen whole blood, isolated PBMCs, or DNA extracted from either of those sample types. This clone was counted only a few times. Its recognized antigen is unknown. Per-nucleotide qualities are absent, and no much larger clonotype sits a single base away. The immunoSEQ Assay, a bias-controlled multiplex PCR, was used to amplify TCRbeta CDR3 regions from genomic DNA. The published analysis was carried out like this. Within the assay, amplification of reference gene primers was used to estimate how many nucleated cells each sample contained. To quantify the absolute abundance of each unique TCRbeta CDR3 rearrangement, sequence reads were collapsed and filtered. For each sample, productive Simpson clonality was calculated by taking the square root of Simpson's diversity index across productive rearrangements. Here the immuneACCESS table is served through TCRdb, limited to in-frame sequences with V and J called. Missing clones are a known gap in these copies; in checked studies unresolved V genes cover under half, and the rest lacks a known reason. V and J calls and clone size follow that table, whereas D and trimming were derived from the DNA. In this sample the table shows around 70,000 clones, about nine tenths of which occur a single time. The top ten clones comprise over 7.5% of the sample.

Paper-wide results and their limitations: Clinical and demographic metadata were provided uncurated, with the amount varying by source and participant.

The CDR3, from cysteine to phenylalanine, totals 13 residues. This entry keeps only the CDR3 DNA: 39 bases, framed from base 1. Looking up the germline V gene (reference sequence) yields CDR1 LNHDA and CDR2 SQIVND. V loses 5 bases at its end and J loses 3 bases; junction bases beyond the gene matches: 1. The source of this sequence is a man aged 25-40 years with acute or convalescent COVID-19. Sequencing used peripheral blood. The V and J genes are TRBV19 and TRBJ1-2; TRBD1 matches 9 bases in the middle. The CDR3 protein sequence reads: CASSWTGDYGYTF. The DNA sequence is as follows: TGTGCCAGTAGTTGGACAGGGGACTATGGCTACACCTTC. The entire variable domain, with the stretches around the CDR3 drawn from the reference TRBV19 and TRBJ1-2 proteins, is DGGITQSPKYLFRKEGQNVTLSCEQNLNHDAMYWYRQDPGQGLRLIYYSQIVNDFQKGDIAEGYSVSREKKESFPLTVTSAQKNPTAFYLCASSWTGDYGYTFGSGTRLTVV.